One sample yielded the 6 T cell receptor beta chains listed below, sequenced in a study of cytomegalovirus exposure and HLA in healthy donors. This PCR relied on a set of 60 Vbeta primers and 13 Jbeta primers. Measured with immunoSEQ multiplex PCR; TCRdb has only the in-frame clones, and not every one. The repertoire holds 80,000 or so clones, with 77% as singletons. Sequenced sample: PBMCs. The receptors come from a man between 45 and 60 years old in good health and CMV-seropositive.

V gene TRBV6-5 combines with J gene TRBJ2-2; D ambiguous. The V gene lost 2 bases and the J gene lost 1 base, with 8 bases spanning the gap. Germline loops: CDR1 MNHEY, CDR2 SVGAGI. The CDR3 runs to 15 residues. The CDR3 here is CASSYLFLNTGELFF. CDR3 DNA sequence: TGTGCCAGCAGTTACCTCTTTCTGAACACCGGGGAGCTGTTTTTT.

This clone showed up just once. The chain has TRBV7-9 and TRBJ1-3; no firm D call. CDR3 length: 12 residues. Germline loops: CDR1 SEHNR, CDR2 FQNEAQ (reference sequence). The V gene lost 9 bases and the J gene lost 0 bases, with 6 bases spanning the gap. CDR3 sequence: CASGGSGNTIYF. CDR3 DNA: TGTGCCAGTGGCGGCTCTGGAAACACCATATATTTT.

The chain carries TRBV6-5 and TRBJ1-1; D is unresolved. Germline CDR1 MNHEY, CDR2 SVGAGI. Trimming pared 5 bases from V and 0 bases from J, leaving 10 bases between. The CDR3 runs 14 residues. The DNA for the CDR3 is TGTGCCAGCAGTATTGCACTTATGAACACTGAAGCTTTCTTT. The encoded protein is CASSIALMNTEAFF.

V gene TRBV6-5 combines with J gene TRBJ1-2, with TRBD1 matching 8 bases. J lost 7 bases, V lost 3 bases, and 13 bases had no gene match. Germline CDR1 and CDR2: MNHEY and SVGAGI. The CDR3 spans 16 residues. The DNA for the CDR3 is TGTGCCAGCAGTTATCAAGGGGACAGGACCAGAGGTGGCTACACCTTC. Encoded protein: CASSYQGDRTRGGYTF.

The V and J genes are TRBV7-6 and TRBJ2-7; no reliable D call. The CDR3 sequence is 13 residues long. V lost 5 bases, J lost 1 base, and 9 bases lay in between. Germline V gives CDR1 SGHVS, CDR2 FNYEAQ. The CDR3: CASSKRASYEQYF. The CDR3 nucleotides are TGTGCCAGCAGCAAAAGAGCTTCCTACGAGCAGTACTTC.

V usage is TRBV7-3 and J usage is TRBJ2-2, with D possibly TRBD2 on 7 matching bases. The CDR3 spans 16 residues. With 5 bases removed from V and 4 bases from J, the gap between germline ends came to 17 bases. Per germline, CDR1 SGHTA and CDR2 FQGTGA. DNA of the CDR3: TGTGCCAGCAGCCGGGGAGGGGGGATCGGCACCGGGGAGCTGTTTTTT. It is translated as CASSRGGGIGTGELFF.